Listed below are T cell receptor beta chains from one sample, sequenced in a study of response to subunit inactivated influenza vaccine. MiXCR, applied by TCRdb to the RT-PCR reads, yields one record per CDR3 protein. The sample includes 650,000 to 800,000 distinct CDR3 sequences, 15% to 20% of them seen just once. The sequencing used PBMCs from blood, collected roughly 5 days after vaccination. The receptors derive from a man in his fifties or sixties who received an inactivated influenza vaccine. The CDR3 runs from the conserved cysteine through the conserved F or W. The D gene is left open where the match is weak. The listing skips clone size in some rows; elsewhere it reads once, few, many or a size class.

v_gene,j_gene,d_gene,abundance,CDR3nt,CDR3aa
TRBV28,TRBJ2-1,-,-,TGTGCCAGCAGCCGTCCGGGGGCTGTGGATGAGCAGTTCTTC,CASSRPGAVDEQFF
TRBV5-5,TRBJ2-6,-,-,TGTGCCAGCAGCTTGGCCGGGGCAACTGGGGCCAACGTCCTGACTTTC,CASSLAGATGANVLTF
TRBV10-2,TRBJ2-1,TRBD2,-,TGCGCCAGCTCGACTTTAGCGGGGGGGCGAGATGAGCAGTTCTTC,CASSTLAGGRDEQFF
TRBV20-1,TRBJ1-5,-,few,TGCAGTGCTACACGCCCGGACGCCAATCAGCCCCAGCATTTT,CSATRPDANQPQHF
TRBV7-6,TRBJ2-7,TRBD1,many,TGTGCCAGCAGCCCCGACGGACAGGGTTTTTTTTACGAGCAGTACTTC,CASSPDGQGFFYEQYF
TRBV20-1,TRBJ1-4,TRBD1,many,TGCAGTGCTAGACCTTCAGGGGGCTTTGAAAAACTGTTTTTT,CSARPSGGFEKLFF
TRBV12-3/TRBV12-4,TRBJ2-1,-,-,TGTGCCAGCCTTTTGGCGGGTGAGCAGTTCTTC,CASLLAGEQFF
TRBV5-5,TRBJ2-1,TRBD2,-,TGTGCCAGCAGCCCTCGACTAGCGGGAGAGCCCTTCAATGAGCAGTTCTTC,CASSPRLAGEPFNEQFF
TRBV2,TRBJ2-4,-,-,TGTGCCAGCATGATCGACCTAGGAGGGAACATTCAGTACTTC,CASMIDLGGNIQYF
TRBV20-1,TRBJ2-1,TRBD1,few,TGCAGTGCTAGAGATCTCCGCCGGGACAGTAAAAACAATGAGCAGTTCTTC,CSARDLRRDSKNNEQFF
TRBV27,TRBJ1-2,TRBD1,-,TGTGCCAGCAGTTTTGGGACAGGGGGGGATGGCTACACCTTC,CASSFGTGGDGYTF
TRBV12-3/TRBV12-4,TRBJ2-7,TRBD2,many,TGTGCCAGCAGTCCCATGGGCGGGAGGGCCTACGAGCAGTACTTC,CASSPMGGRAYEQYF
TRBV5-1,TRBJ2-7,TRBD1,few,TGCGCCAGCAGCCCTGGAGGGACAGGGGGCTCCGAGCAGTACTTC,CASSPGGTGGSEQYF
TRBV20-1,TRBJ2-1,TRBD2,-,TGCAGTGCCACCGGGACTAGCGGGGCCCCTCCCGGTGTTGAGCAGTTCTTC,CSATGTSGAPPGVEQFF
TRBV7-2,TRBJ2-7,-,-,TGTGCCAGCACCTTAGGACGCTCAACCTACGAGCAGTACTTC,CASTLGRSTYEQYF
TRBV20-1,TRBJ2-5,-,-,TGCAGTGCAAGGGGGGGCGCGGAAGAGACCCAGTACTTC,CSARGGAEETQYF
TRBV27,TRBJ2-3,-,-,TGTGCCAGCAGAGGTAGCGGAAGAGATACGCAGTATTTT,CASRGSGRDTQYF
TRBV25-1,TRBJ2-7,TRBD1,few,TGTGCCAGCAGTGAATCGGCAGGGGGCGCCTACGAGCAGTACTTC,CASSESAGGAYEQYF
TRBV6-1,TRBJ2-7,-,-,TGTGCCAGCAGTGAAATTCCGTGGCGGGGCTCCTACGAGCAGTACTTC,CASSEIPWRGSYEQYF
TRBV10-3,TRBJ2-5,TRBD2,-,TGTGCCATCAGTGAGGCTAGCGGGGAGACCAGGGAGACCCAGTACTTC,CAISEASGETRETQYF
TRBV7-2,TRBJ2-7,-,few,TGTGCCAGCAGCTTACTGTCCGGAGGAGAGCAGTACTTC,CASSLLSGGEQYF
TRBV20-1,TRBJ2-6,TRBD2,few,TGCAGTGCTAGAACGGGGAGCGGGAGCTCTGGGGCCAACGTCCTGACTTTC,CSARTGSGSSGANVLTF
TRBV3-1,TRBJ2-1,TRBD2,-,TGTGCCAGCTGCCAAGCCAGCGGGGGGGCACGTGAGCAGTTCTTC,CASCQASGGAREQFF
TRBV12-3/TRBV12-4,TRBJ2-1,TRBD2,-,TGTGCCAGCAGTTTTGATAGCGGGAGGGGGAACAATGAGCAGTTCTTC,CASSFDSGRGNNEQFF
TRBV20-1,TRBJ2-7,-,-,TGCAGTGCTCCCGACCACCGGGGGCCCGGGGTGGAGCAGTACTTC,CSAPDHRGPGVEQYF
TRBV20-1,TRBJ1-2,-,-,TGCAGTGCCAACCTAGGACAACGATATGGCTACACCTTC,CSANLGQRYGYTF
TRBV28,TRBJ2-7,TRBD2,few,TGTGCCAGCAGCCCTTGGAGGACTAGCGGGACTGGTGAGCAGTACTTC,CASSPWRTSGTGEQYF
TRBV7-9,TRBJ1-2,-,-,TGTGCCAGCAGCTTTGTGGAGGCAGCAAACTATGGCTACACCTTC,CASSFVEAANYGYTF